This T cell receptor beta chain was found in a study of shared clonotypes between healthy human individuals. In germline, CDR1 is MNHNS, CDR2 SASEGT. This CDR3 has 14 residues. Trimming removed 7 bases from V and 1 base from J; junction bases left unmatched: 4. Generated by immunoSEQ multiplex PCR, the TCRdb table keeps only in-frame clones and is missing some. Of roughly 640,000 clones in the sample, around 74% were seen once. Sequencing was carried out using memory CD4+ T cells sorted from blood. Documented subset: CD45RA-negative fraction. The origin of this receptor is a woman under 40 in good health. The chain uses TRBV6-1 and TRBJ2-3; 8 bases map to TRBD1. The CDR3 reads CASNPTGGTDTQYF. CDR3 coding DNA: TGTGCCAGCAATCCGACAGGGGGCACAGATACGCAGTATTTT.